These 20 T cell receptor beta chains were sequenced from one sample in a study of human T cells and chemical hapten exposure. A single record per CDR3 protein comes from TCRdb applying MiXCR to the RACE reads. The sample lists tens of thousands of distinct CDR3 sequences, 14% occurring once. Time point defined: pre-sensitization, week 0. Treatment described: therapeutic diphenylcyclopropenone sensitization with weekly scalp DPC. The sequencing used whole blood, collected in connection with sensitization to the hapten diphenylcyclopropenone (DPC). These receptors were obtained from a woman aged 50 to 60 with alopecia areata. Some clones in this sample may be carry-over from other donors' samples.

The rearrangement joins TRBV11-2 to TRBJ2-5; the match to TRBD2 covers 10 bases. J lost 4 bases, V lost 3 bases, and 5 bases had no gene match. The CDR3 consists of 15 residues. Germline CDR1 reads SGHAT; CDR2 reads FQNNGV. The CDR3 sequence is CASSFLSGRAETQYF. The CDR3, as DNA: TGTGCCAGCAGCTTTCTCAGCGGGAGGGCAGAGACCCAGTACTTC.

V gene TRBV7-2 combines with J gene TRBJ2-1; the D gene is possibly TRBD1 (6 bases). Trimming stripped 3 bases from V and 16 bases from J, with 22 bases between. Germline V lookup: CDR1 SGHTA, CDR2 FQGNSA. The CDR3 covers 14 residues. The CDR3 here is CASSLPPQGLVEFF. The CDR3 DNA reads TGTGCCAGCAGCTTGCCCCCACAGGGTTTGGTTGAATTCTTC. The full variable domain, with the rest looked up from reference TRBV7-2 and TRBJ2-1, is GAGVSQSPSNKVTEKGKDVELRCDPISGHTALYWYRQSLGQGLEFLIYFQGNSAPDKSGLPSDRFSAERTGGSVSTLTIQRTQQEDSAVYLCASSLPPQGLVEFFGPGTRLTVL.

The chain combines TRBV20-1 with TRBJ2-7, with unresolved D. The germline gives CDR1 DFQATT, CDR2 SNEGSKA (reference sequence). Trimming stripped 2 bases from V and 3 bases from J, with 11 bases between. The length of the CDR3 is 13 residues. DNA of the CDR3: TGCAGTGCTAGACAGGCGCCAGGCTACGAGCAGTACTTC. Translating gives CSARQAPGYEQYF.

The chain recombines TRBV6-5 with TRBJ2-3; either TRBD1 or TRBD2 may fit D (5 bases each). Germline V gene sequence: CDR1 MNHEY, CDR2 SVGAGI. This CDR3 has 15 residues. V shed 7 bases and J shed 2 bases, with 16 bases lying between them. The CDR3 coding sequence is TGTGCCAGCACCAGACGAGGGGAATCCACAGATACGCAGTATTTT. Its translation is CASTRRGESTDTQYF.

In its sample, this clonotype was seen a few times. This chain connects TRBV20-1 to TRBJ1-3; D perhaps matches TRBD1 (6 bases). V was trimmed by 5 bases and J by 4 bases, leaving 15 bases between them. Per germline, CDR1 DFQATT and CDR2 SNEGSKA (reference sequence). The CDR3 extends over 14 amino acids. For the CDR3, the DNA is TGCAGTGCTGATTCGGGACAAATGGGAAACACCATATATTTT. Translation: CSADSGQMGNTIYF.

The CDR3 DNA follows: TGTGCCACCAGTGATTTGAGGGCAGCTGAGCAGTTCTTC. Translation gives CATSDLRAAEQFF. This rearrangement joins TRBV24-1 to TRBJ2-1, with D uncertain. Germline-derived CDR1 and CDR2 are KGHDR and SFDVKD. The V gene lost 0 bases and the J gene lost 9 bases, with 8 bases spanning the gap. This CDR3 has 13 residues.

The chain couples TRBV20-1 to TRBJ2-5; maybe TRBD2 (5 bases). CDR3 length: 14 residues. The germline V gene has CDR1 DFQATT and CDR2 SNEGSKA (reference sequence). V shed 0 bases and J shed 2 bases, with 10 bases lying between them. The CDR3 region is CSARESGRQETQYF. Written as DNA, the CDR3 is TGCAGTGCTAGAGAGAGCGGACGTCAAGAGACCCAGTACTTC.

The V call is TRBV2, the J call TRBJ2-1; 10 bases align to TRBD2. Looked up from germline, CDR1 is SNHLY and CDR2 is FYNNEI. The length of the CDR3 is 18 residues. V was clipped by 2 bases and J by 9 bases; unmatched bases: 16. The CDR3 nucleotides read TGTGCCAGCAGTGAATTTAGGCTAGCGGGAGATAGACACACTGAGCAGTTCTTC. Its protein is CASSEFRLAGDRHTEQFF.

This chain links TRBV12-3 or TRBV12-4 with TRBJ2-2, with D hard to call. CDR3 length equals 13 residues. Trimming stripped 8 bases from V and 1 base from J, with 8 bases between. CDR3 amino acids: CASGSGNTGELFF. For the CDR3, the DNA is TGTGCCAGCGGGTCAGGGAACACCGGGGAGCTGTTTTTT.

The rearrangement links TRBV7-2 to TRBJ2-7; D is uncertain. This CDR3 has 11 amino acids. Germline V gene lookup returns CDR1 SGHTA and CDR2 FQGNSA. V lost 8 bases and J lost 3, with 8 bases in between. The CDR3 nucleotides are TGTGCCAGCGTGGACGGCTACGAGCAGTACTTC. Translating gives CASVDGYEQYF.

The sample holds a few counts of this clonotype. This rearrangement joins TRBV29-1 to TRBJ1-2; D gene unclear. CDR3 length: 13 amino acids. Germline values: CDR1 SQVTM, CDR2 ANQGSEA. V was clipped by 2 bases and J by 8 bases, with 15 bases between them. CDR3 nucleotides: TGCAGCGTTGAAAAAGCGGGAGATAGGGGCTACACCTTC. This gives the protein CSVEKAGDRGYTF. Using reference TRBV29-1 and TRBJ1-2 for the parts outside the CDR3, the full variable domain is SAVISQKPSRDICQRGTSLTIQCQVDSQVTMMFWYRQQPGQSLTLIATANQGSEATYESGFVIDKFPISRPNLTFSTLTVSNMSPEDSSIYLCSVEKAGDRGYTFGSGTRLTVV.

This clonotype was seen a handful of times. This rearrangement joins TRBV6-2 or TRBV6-3 to TRBJ1-5; possibly TRBD1 for D (5 bases). Trimming left V 6 bases short and J 0 bases short, with 12 bases between. CDR1 and CDR2 (germline): MNHEY, SVGEGT. The CDR3 runs to 15 residues. CDR3 DNA sequence: TGTGCCAGCAGGGGCTCGGGGGTTAGCAATCAGCCCCAGCATTTT. Encoded protein: CASRGSGVSNQPQHF.

The rearrangement uses TRBV11-3 and TRBJ1-6; TRBD1 matches 9 bases. Germline V gene data show CDR1 as SGHNT and CDR2 as YENEEA. The CDR3 length is 14 residues. V was clipped by 3 bases and J by 7 bases; unmatched bases: 1. CDR3 in DNA: TGTGCCAGCAGCTTGGGGACAGGGAATTCACCCCTCCACTTT. Translating gives CASSLGTGNSPLHF.

The chain has TRBV7-9 and TRBJ1-1; unclear D gene. In germline, CDR1 is SEHNR, CDR2 FQNEAQ (reference sequence). The V and J ends lost 5 bases and 5 bases respectively, with 15 bases between them. The CDR3 is 14 amino acids. CDR3 DNA sequence: TGTGCCAGCAGCCCAAAAGAAGTTCATACTGAAGCTTTCTTT. This gives the protein CASSPKEVHTEAFF.

This clonotype has only a few counts. This chain connects TRBV7-2 to TRBJ2-3; tentatively, D is TRBD1 (5 bases). CDR1 is SGHTA and CDR2 is FQGNSA in the germline V gene. This CDR3 comprises 13 residues. Between the trimmed V and J ends, which lost 5 bases and 6 bases, there was a span of 12 bases. The chain's CDR3 is CASSPPGLDTQYF. As DNA, the CDR3 is TGTGCCAGCAGCCCCCCAGGGTTGGATACGCAGTATTTT.

This clonotype came up a few times. V gene TRBV5-1 combines with J gene TRBJ2-3; D is undetermined. In germline, CDR1 is SGHRS, CDR2 YFSETQ. The CDR3 is made up of 14 amino acids. Trimming pared 5 bases from V and 0 bases from J, leaving 10 bases between. CDR3 nucleotide sequence: TGCGCCAGCAGTATAGGGCAGAGCACAGATACGCAGTATTTT. This sequence encodes CASSIGQSTDTQYF.

This clonotype was observed a handful of times. This sequence joins TRBV18 and TRBJ2-6; a possible D gene is TRBD1 (5 bases). Looked up from germline, CDR1 is KGHSH and CDR2 is LQKENI. The CDR3 contains 19 residues. Trimming left V 3 bases short and J 0 bases short, with 18 bases between. CDR3 nucleotide sequence: TGTGCCAGCTCACCGGGGCCGCCGACGCGGAGCTCTGGGGCCAACGTCCTGACTTTC. Amino acids: CASSPGPPTRSSGANVLTF.

At least ten counts were recorded for this clonotype. J is TRBJ2-1 and V is TRBV20-1; 10 bases are a match to TRBD2. In germline, CDR1 is DFQATT, CDR2 SNEGSKA (reference sequence). The V gene end was trimmed by 2 bases and the J gene end by 0 bases; junction bases not matched to a gene: 7. This CDR3 region has 17 residues. DNA for the CDR3: TGCAGTGCTAGAACGCTAGCGGGAGCCCGCTCCTACAATGAGCAGTTCTTC. Translation: CSARTLAGARSYNEQFF.

This clonotype was seen more than once but under ten times. The CDR3 coding sequence is TGTGCCAGCAGTTTCATACAGGGAACGGACACTGAAGCTTTCTTT. Its translation: CASSFIQGTDTEAFF. The chain carries TRBV27 and TRBJ1-1; weak D call: TRBD1 (6 bases). Germline V CDR1 and CDR2: MNHEY, SMNVEV (reference sequence). The V end was cut by 3 bases, the J end by 3 bases, with 14 bases between. CDR3 size: 15 residues.

The CDR3 reads CASSLFGLRHEQYF. The DNA of the CDR3 is TGTGCCAGCAGTCTTTTTGGACTTCGCCACGAGCAGTACTTC. This chain uses TRBV12-3 or TRBV12-4 with TRBJ2-7, with TRBD2 as a possible D gene (5 bases). The V and J ends lost 5 bases and 5 bases respectively, with 16 bases between them. The CDR3 runs 14 residues.